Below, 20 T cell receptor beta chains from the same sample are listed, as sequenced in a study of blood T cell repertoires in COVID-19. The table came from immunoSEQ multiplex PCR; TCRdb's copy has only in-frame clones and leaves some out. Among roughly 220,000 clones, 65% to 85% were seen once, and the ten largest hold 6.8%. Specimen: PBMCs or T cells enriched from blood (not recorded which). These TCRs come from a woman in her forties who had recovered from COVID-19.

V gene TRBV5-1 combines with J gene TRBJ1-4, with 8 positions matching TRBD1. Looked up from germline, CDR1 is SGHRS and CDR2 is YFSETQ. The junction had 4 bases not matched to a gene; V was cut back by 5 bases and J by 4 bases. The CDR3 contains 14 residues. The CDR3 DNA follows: TGCGCCAGCAGTTACAGGGGGGGTAATGAAAAACTGTTTTTT. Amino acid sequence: CASSYRGGNEKLFF. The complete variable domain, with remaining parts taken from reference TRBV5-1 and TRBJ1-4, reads KAGVTQTPRYLIKTRGQQVTLSCSPISGHRSVSWYQQTPGQGLQFLFEYFSETQRNKGNFPGRFSGRQFSNSRSEMNVSTLELGDSALYLCASSYRGGNEKLFFGSGTQLSVL.

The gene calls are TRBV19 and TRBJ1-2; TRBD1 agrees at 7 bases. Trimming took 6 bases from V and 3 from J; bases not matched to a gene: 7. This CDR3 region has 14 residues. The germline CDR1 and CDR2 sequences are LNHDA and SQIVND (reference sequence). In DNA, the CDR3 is TGTGCCAGTAGATCGAGAGGGACAGACTATGGCTACACCTTC. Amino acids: CASRSRGTDYGYTF.

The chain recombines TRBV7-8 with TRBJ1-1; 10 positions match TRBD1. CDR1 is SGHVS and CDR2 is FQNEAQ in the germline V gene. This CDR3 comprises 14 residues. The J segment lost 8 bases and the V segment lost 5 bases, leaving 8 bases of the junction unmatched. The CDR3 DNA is TGTGCCAGCAGCCCGAGACAGGGGGCGCAGGAAGCTTTCTTT. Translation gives CASSPRQGAQEAFF.

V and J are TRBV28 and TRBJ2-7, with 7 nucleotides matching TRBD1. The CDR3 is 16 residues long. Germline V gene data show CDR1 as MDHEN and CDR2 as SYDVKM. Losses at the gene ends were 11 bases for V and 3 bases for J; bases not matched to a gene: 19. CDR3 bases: TGTGCCGCTAACCCGGGACAGCAATTAATTTTCTACGAGCAGTACTTC. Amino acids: CAANPGQQLIFYEQYF.

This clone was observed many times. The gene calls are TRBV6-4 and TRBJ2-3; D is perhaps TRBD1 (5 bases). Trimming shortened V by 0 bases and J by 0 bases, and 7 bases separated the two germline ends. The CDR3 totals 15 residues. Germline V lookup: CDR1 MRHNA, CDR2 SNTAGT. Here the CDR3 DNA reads TGTGCCAGCAGTGACTCACAGGCTAGCACAGATACGCAGTATTTT. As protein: CASSDSQASTDTQYF.

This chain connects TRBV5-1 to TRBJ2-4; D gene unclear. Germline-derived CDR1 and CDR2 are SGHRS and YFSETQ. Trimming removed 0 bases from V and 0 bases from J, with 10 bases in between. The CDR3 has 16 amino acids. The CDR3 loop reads CASSLVSVRAKNIQYF. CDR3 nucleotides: TGCGCCAGCAGCTTGGTGTCAGTCCGAGCCAAAAACATTCAGTACTTC.

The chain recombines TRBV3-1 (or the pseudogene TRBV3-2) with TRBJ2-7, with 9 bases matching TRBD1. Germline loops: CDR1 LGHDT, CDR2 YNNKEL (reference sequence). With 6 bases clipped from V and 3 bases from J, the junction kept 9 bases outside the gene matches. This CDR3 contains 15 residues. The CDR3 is CASSLGLGQGYEQYF. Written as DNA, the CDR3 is TGTGCCAGCAGTCTCGGTCTGGGACAGGGCTACGAGCAGTACTTC.

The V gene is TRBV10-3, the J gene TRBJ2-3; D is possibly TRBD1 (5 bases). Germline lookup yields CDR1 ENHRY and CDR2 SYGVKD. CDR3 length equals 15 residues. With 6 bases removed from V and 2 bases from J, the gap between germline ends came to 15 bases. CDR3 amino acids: CAIRSGPKATDTQYF. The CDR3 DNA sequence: TGTGCCATCAGGTCAGGGCCCAAAGCCACAGATACGCAGTATTTT.

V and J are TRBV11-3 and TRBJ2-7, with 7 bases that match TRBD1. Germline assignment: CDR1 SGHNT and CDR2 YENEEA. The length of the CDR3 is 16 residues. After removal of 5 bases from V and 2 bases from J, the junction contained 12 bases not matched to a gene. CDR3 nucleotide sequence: TGTGCCAGCAGCCCGCCGACAGGGTACCGTCCCTACGAGCAGTACTTC. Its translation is CASSPPTGYRPYEQYF.

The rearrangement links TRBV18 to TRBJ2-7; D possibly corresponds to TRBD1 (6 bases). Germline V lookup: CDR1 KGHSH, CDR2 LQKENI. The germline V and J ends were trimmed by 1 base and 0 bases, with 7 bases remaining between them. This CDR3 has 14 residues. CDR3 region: CASSPLDSSYEQYV. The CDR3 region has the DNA TGTGCCAGCTCACCACTGGACAGCTCCTACGAGCAGTACGTC.

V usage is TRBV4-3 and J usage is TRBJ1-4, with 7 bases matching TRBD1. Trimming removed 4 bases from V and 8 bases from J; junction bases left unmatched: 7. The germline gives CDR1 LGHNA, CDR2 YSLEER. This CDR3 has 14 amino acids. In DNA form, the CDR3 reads TGCGCCAGCAGCCCTAACAGGGGATGGGAAAAACTGTTTTTT. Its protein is CASSPNRGWEKLFF.

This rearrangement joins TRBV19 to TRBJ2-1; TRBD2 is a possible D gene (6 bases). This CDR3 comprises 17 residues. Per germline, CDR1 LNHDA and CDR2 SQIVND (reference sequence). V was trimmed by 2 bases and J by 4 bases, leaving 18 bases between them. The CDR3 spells CASSITFGRTMYNEQFF. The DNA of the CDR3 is TGTGCCAGTAGTATAACATTCGGGCGGACTATGTACAATGAGCAGTTCTTC.

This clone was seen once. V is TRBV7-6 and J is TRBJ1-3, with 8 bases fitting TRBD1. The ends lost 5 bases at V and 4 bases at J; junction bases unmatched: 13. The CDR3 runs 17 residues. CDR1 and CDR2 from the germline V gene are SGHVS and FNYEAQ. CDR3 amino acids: CASSLMTGDGTGNTIYF. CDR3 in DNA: TGTGCCAGCAGCCTTATGACAGGGGATGGGACGGGAAACACCATATATTTT.

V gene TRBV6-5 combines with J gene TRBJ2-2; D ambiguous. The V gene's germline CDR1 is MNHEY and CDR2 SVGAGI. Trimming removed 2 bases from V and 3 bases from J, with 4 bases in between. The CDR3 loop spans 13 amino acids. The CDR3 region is CASSYPDTGELFF. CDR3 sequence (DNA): TGTGCCAGCAGTTACCCCGACACCGGGGAGCTGTTTTTT.

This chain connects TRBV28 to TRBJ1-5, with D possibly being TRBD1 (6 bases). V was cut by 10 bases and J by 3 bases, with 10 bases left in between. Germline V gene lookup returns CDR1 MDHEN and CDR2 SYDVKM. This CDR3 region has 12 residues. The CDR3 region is CAIQGNNQPQHF. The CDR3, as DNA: TGTGCCATACAGGGAAACAATCAGCCCCAGCATTTT.

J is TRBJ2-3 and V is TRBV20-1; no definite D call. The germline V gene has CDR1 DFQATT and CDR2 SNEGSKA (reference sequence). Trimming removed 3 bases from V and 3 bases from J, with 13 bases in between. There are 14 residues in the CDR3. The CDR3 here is CSASEGLGTDTQYF. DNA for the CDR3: TGCAGTGCTAGTGAAGGTCTCGGGACAGATACGCAGTATTTT.

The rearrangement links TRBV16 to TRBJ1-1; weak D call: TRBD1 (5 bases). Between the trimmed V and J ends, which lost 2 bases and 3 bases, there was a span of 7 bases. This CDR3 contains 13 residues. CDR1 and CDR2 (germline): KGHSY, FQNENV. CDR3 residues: CASSQIRDTEAFF. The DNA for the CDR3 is TGTGCCAGCAGCCAAATCAGGGACACTGAAGCTTTCTTT.

CDR3 sequence: CASSESRVTNTGELFF. In DNA form, the CDR3 reads TGCGCCAGCAGTGAGTCGAGGGTAACGAACACCGGGGAGCTGTTTTTT. The chain joins TRBV10-1 to TRBJ2-2; D may be TRBD2 (5 bases). Looked up from germline, CDR1 is WNHNN and CDR2 is SYGVQD (reference sequence). The CDR3 runs 16 residues. V lost 0 bases and J 0 bases, leaving 8 bases between the germline ends.

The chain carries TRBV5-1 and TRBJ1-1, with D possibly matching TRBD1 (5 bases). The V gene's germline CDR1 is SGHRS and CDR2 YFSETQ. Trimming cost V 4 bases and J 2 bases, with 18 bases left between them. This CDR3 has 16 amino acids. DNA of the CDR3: TGCGCCAGCAGCGTAGGGGTGGGGATTCTAAACACTGAAGCTTTCTTT. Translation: CASSVGVGILNTEAFF.

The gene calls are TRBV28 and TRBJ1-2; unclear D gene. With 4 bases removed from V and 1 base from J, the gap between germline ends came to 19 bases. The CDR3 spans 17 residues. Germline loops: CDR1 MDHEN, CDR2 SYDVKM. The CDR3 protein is CASSSGEPVHFNYGYTF. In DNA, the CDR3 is TGTGCCAGCAGTTCCGGAGAACCGGTCCACTTTAACTATGGCTACACCTTC.